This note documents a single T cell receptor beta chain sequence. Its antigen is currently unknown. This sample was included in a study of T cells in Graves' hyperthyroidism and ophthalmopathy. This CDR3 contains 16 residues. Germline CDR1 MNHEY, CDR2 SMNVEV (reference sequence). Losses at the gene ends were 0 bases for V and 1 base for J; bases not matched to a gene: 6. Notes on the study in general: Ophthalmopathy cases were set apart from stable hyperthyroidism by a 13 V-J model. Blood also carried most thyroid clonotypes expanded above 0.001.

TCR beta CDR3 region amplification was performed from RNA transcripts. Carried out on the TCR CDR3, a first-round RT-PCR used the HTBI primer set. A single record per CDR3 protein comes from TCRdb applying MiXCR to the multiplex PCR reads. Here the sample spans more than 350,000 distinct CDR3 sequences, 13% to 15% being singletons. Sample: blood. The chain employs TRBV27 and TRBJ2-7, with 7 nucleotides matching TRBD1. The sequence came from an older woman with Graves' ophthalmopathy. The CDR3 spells CASSLSGTAVSYEQYF. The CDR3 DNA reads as TGTGCCAGCAGTTTATCGGGGACAGCCGTTTCCTACGAGCAGTACTTC.